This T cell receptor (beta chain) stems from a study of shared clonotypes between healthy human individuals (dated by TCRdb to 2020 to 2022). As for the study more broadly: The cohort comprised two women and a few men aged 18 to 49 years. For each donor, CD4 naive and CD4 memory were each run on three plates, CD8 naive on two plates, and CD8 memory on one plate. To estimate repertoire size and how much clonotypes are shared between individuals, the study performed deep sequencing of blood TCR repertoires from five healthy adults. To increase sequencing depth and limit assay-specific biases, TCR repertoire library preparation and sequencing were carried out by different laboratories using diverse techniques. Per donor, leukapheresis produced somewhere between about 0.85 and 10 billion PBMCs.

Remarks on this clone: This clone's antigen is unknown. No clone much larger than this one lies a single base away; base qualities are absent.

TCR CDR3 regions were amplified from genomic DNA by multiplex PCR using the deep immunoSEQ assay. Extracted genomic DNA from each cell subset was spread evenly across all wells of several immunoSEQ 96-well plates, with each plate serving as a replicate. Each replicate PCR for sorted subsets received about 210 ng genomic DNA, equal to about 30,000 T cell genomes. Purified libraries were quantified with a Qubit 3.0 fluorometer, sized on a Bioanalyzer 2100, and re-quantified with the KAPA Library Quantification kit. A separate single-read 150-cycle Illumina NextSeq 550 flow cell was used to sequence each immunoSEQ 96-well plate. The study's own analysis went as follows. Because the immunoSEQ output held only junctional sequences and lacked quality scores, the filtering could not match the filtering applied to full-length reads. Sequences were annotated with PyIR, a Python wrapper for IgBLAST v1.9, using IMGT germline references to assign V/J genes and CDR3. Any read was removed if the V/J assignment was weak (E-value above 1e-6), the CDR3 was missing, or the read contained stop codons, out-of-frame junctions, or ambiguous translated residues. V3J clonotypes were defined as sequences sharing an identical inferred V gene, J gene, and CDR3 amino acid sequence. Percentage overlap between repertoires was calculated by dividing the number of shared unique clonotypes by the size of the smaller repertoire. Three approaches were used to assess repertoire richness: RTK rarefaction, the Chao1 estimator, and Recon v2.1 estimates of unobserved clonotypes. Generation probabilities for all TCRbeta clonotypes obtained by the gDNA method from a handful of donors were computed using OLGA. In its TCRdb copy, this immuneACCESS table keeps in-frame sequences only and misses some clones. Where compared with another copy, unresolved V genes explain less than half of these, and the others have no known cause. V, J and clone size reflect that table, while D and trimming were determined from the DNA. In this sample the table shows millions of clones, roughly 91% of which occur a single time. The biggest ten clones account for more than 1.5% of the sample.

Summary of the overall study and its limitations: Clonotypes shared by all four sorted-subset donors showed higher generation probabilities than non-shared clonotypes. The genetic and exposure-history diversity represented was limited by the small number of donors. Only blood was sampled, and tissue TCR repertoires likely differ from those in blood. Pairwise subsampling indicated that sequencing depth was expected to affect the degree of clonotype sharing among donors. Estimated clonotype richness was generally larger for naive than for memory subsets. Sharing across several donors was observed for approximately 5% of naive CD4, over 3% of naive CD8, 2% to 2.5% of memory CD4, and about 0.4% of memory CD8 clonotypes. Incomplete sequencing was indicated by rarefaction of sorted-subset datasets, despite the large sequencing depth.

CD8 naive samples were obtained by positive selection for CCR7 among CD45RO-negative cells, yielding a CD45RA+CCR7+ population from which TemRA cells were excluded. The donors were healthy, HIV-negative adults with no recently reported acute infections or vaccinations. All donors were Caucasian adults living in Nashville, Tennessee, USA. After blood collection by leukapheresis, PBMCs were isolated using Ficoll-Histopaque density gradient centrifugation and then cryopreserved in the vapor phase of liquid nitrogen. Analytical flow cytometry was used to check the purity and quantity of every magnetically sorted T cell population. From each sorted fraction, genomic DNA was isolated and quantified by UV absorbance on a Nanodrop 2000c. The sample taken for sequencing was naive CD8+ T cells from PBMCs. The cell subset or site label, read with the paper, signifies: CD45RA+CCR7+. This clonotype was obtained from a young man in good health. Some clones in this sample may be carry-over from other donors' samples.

The CDR3 here reads CASSVEWGQGVNEQYF. The DNA is TGTGCCAGCAGCGTAGAATGGGGACAGGGGGTAAACGAGCAGTACTTC. The sequence joins TRBV9 to TRBJ2-7, and 11 junctional nucleotides match TRBD1. The CDR3 holds 16 amino acids from the cysteine to the phenylalanine. Just the 48-base CDR3 DNA is kept, in frame starting at base 1. Compared with germline, V lacks 0 bases and J lacks 5 bases; bases without a gene match: 7. The CDR1 and CDR2 encoded by the germline V gene are SGDLS and YYNGEE. Beyond the CDR3, the reference TRBV9 and TRBJ2-7 genes provide the residues; the full variable domain reads: DSGVTQTPKHLITATGQRVTLRCSPRSGDLSVYWYQQSLDQGLQFLIQYYNGEERAKGNILERFSAQQFPDLHSELNLSSLELGDSALYFCASSVEWGQGVNEQYFGPGTRLTVT.